This record covers a single T cell receptor beta chain. This entry belongs to a study of OX40 agonist ivuxolimab in advanced cancers. CDR3 length: 16 residues. Germline CDR1 MGHRA, CDR2 YSYEKL. The trim removed 4 bases at V and 2 bases at J, leaving 7 bases unmatched. Produced via immunoSEQ multiplex PCR; TCRdb's table is partial and in-frame only. The table lists approximately 70,000 clones, 70% to 90% of them singletons. The starting material was CD4+ or CD8+ T cells sorted from blood, obtained in a trial of the OX40 agonist ivuxolimab. The chain couples TRBV4-1 to TRBJ2-1, with 8 nucleotides matching TRBD2. This sequence was found in an adult with an advanced solid tumor such as melanoma, head and neck, liver or kidney cancer. The CDR3 region is CASSLHPGGPYNEQFF. Written as DNA, the CDR3 is TGCGCCAGCAGCCTTCATCCGGGAGGGCCCTACAATGAGCAGTTCTTC.